The sequence of this T cell receptor beta chain was determined in a study of response to subunit inactivated influenza vaccine. TCRdb recomputed calls from the RT-PCR reads with MiXCR, one row per CDR3 protein. The data show just under 550,000 distinct CDR3 sequences, approximately 24% seen once. Germline assignment: CDR1 ENHRY and CDR2 SYGVKD. The CDR3 has 13 residues. The ends were cut back, 7 bases at V and 6 bases at J, with 12 bases in the middle. This clonotype was seen more than once but under ten times. These data also featured in a second study, about T cells expressing NK-cell markers. From that study: The authors generated TCR beta cDNA through 5'RACE template switching with UMIs. Repertoires of TCR beta were obtained from T cells sorted as CD3+CD56+NKG2C+, CD3+CD56+NKG2C- and CD3+CD56-NKG2C+. There were seven HCMV-seropositive donors and one seronegative donor among the eight sequenced.

The receptor's source is a man aged 45-65 years who received an inactivated influenza vaccine. This material consisted of CD4+ T cells sorted from PBMCs, taken approximately 13 days after vaccination. The rearrangement uses TRBV10-3 and TRBJ1-4, with D possibly TRBD1 on 5 matching bases. DNA of the CDR3: TGTGCCATCACCCCCGGGGGGGATGAAAAACTGTTTTTT. Translating gives CAITPGGDEKLFF.